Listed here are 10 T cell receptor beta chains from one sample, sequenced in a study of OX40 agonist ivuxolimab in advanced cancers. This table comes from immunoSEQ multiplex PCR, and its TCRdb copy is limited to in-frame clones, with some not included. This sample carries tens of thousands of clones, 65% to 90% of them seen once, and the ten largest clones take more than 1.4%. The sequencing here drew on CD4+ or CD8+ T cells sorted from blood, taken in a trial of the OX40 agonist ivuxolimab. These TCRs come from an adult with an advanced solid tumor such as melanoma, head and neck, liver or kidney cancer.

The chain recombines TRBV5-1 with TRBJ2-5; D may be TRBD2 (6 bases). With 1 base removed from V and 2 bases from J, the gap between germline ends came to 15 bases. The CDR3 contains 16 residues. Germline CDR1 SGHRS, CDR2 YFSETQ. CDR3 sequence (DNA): TGCGCCAGCAGCTTGATGGGCGAGGGAGGACAAGAGACCCAGTACTTC. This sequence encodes CASSLMGEGGQETQYF. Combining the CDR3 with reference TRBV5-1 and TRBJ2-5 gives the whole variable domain KAGVTQTPRYLIKTRGQQVTLSCSPISGHRSVSWYQQTPGQGLQFLFEYFSETQRNKGNFPGRFSGRQFSNSRSEMNVSTLELGDSALYLCASSLMGEGGQETQYFGPGTRLLVL.

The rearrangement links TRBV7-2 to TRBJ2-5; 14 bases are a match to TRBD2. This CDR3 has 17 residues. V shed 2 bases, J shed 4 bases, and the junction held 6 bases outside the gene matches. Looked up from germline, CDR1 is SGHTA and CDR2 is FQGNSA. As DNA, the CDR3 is TGTGCCAGCAGCTTATACCCGGGACTAGCGGGGGTAGAGACCCAGTACTTC. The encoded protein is CASSLYPGLAGVETQYF.

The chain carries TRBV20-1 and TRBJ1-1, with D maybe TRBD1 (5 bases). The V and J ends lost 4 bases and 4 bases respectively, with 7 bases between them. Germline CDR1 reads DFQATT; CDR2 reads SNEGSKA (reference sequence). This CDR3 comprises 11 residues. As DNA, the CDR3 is TGCAGTGCTACAGGGCCCACTGAAGCTTTCTTT. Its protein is CSATGPTEAFF.

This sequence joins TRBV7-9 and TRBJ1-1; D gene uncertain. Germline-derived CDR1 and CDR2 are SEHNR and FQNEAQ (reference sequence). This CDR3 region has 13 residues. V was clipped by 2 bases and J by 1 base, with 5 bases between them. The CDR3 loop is CASSLLENTEAFF. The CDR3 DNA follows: TGTGCCAGCAGCTTATTAGAGAACACTGAAGCTTTCTTT. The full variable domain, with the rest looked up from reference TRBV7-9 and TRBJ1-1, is DTGVSQNPRHKITKRGQNVTFRCDPISEHNRLYWYRQTLGQGPEFLTYFQNEAQLEKSRLLSDRFSAERPKGSFSTLEIQRTEQGDSAMYLCASSLLENTEAFFGQGTRLTVV.

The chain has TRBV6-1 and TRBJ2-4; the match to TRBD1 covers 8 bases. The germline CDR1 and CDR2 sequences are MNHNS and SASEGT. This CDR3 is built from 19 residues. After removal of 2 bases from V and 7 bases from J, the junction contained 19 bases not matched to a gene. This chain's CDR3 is CASSERRTGFGSSGNIQYF. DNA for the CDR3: TGTGCCAGCAGTGAAAGGAGGACAGGGTTCGGGTCCTCCGGGAACATTCAGTACTTC.

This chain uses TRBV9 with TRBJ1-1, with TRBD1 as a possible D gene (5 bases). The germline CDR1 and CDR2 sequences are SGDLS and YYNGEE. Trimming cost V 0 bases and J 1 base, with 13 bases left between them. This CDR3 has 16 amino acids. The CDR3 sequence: CASSVGGGRGNTEAFF. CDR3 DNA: TGTGCCAGCAGCGTAGGAGGCGGGAGGGGGAACACTGAAGCTTTCTTT.

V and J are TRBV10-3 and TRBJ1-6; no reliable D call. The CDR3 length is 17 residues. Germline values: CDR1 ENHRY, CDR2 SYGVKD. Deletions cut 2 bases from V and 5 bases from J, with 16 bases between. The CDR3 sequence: CAISELAAVNNNSPLHF. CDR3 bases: TGTGCCATCAGTGAGCTTGCAGCCGTCAACAATAATTCACCCCTCCACTTT.

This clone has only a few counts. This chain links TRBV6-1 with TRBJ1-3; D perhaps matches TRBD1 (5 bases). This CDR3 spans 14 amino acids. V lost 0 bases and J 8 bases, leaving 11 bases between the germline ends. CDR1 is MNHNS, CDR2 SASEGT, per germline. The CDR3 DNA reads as TGTGCCAGCAGTGAAGCTGGAGGGGAATACACCATATATTTT. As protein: CASSEAGGEYTIYF.

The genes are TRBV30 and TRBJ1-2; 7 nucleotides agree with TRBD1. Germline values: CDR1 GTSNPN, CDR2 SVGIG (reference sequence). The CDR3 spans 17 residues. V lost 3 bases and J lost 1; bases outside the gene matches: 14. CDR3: CAWRDYSGQVFNYGYTF. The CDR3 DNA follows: TGTGCCTGGAGAGACTATTCCGGACAGGTCTTTAACTATGGCTACACCTTC.

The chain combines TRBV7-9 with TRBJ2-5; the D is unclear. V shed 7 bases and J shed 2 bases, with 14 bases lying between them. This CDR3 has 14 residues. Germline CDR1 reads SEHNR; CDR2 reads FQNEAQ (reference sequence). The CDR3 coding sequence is TGTGCCAGCACCGTTATGGCCTCGCAAGAGACCCAGTACTTC. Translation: CASTVMASQETQYF.